These 29 T cell receptor beta chains came from one sample sequenced in a study of blood T cell repertoires in COVID-19. Libraries were prepared by immunoSEQ multiplex PCR; TCRdb keeps only in-frame clonotypes and omits some of them. The data show around 250,000 clones, around four fifths seen once. The sequenced sample consisted of PBMCs or T cells enriched from blood (not recorded which). All receptors derive from a man between 35 and 55 years old who had recovered from COVID-19.

This sequence joins TRBV28 and TRBJ2-2; D might be TRBD2 (5 bases). The V end was cut by 0 bases, the J end by 6 bases, with 11 bases between. The CDR3 consists of 15 residues. Looked up from germline, CDR1 is MDHEN and CDR2 is SYDVKM. The CDR3 sequence is CASSLWTTIAGELFF. The CDR3 coding sequence is TGTGCCAGCAGTTTATGGACTACCATAGCCGGGGAGCTGTTTTTT.

The genes are TRBV28 and TRBJ2-1; 7 nucleotides match TRBD1. CDR1 MDHEN and CDR2 SYDVKM come from the germline V gene. V lost 8 bases to trimming and J lost 14 bases; unmatched junction nucleotides: 3. This CDR3 has 9 residues. CDR3 protein: CASGQEEFF. As DNA, the CDR3 is TGTGCCAGCGGACAGGAGGAGTTCTTC. Combining the CDR3 with reference TRBV28 and TRBJ2-1 gives the whole variable domain DVKVTQSSRYLVKRTGEKVFLECVQDMDHENMFWYRQDPGLGLRLIYFSYDVKMKEKGDIPEGYSVSREKKERFSLILESASTNQTSMYLCASGQEEFFGPGTRLTVL.

The rearrangement joins TRBV29-1 to TRBJ1-3; D is ambiguous. V gave up 3 bases and J gave up 0 bases, with 6 bases separating them. This CDR3 has 13 residues. CDR1 SQVTM and CDR2 ANQGSEA come from the germline V gene. CDR3 bases: TGCAGCGTTGATCCCCGCTCTGGAAACACCATATATTTT. Residues: CSVDPRSGNTIYF.

This clone has a single count. This chain joins TRBV3-1 (or the pseudogene TRBV3-2) and TRBJ1-6; D unclear. Per the germline V gene, CDR1 is LGHDT and CDR2 is YNNKEL (reference sequence). Trimming cost V 4 bases and J 5 bases, with 15 bases left between them. The CDR3 runs to 16 residues. The CDR3 nucleotides are TGTGCCAGCAGCCCAGGTGGGCAGCTCCATAATTCACCCCTCCACTTT. Its protein product is CASSPGGQLHNSPLHF.

V usage is TRBV6-5 and J usage is TRBJ1-1, with D perhaps TRBD1 (6 bases). From germline, CDR1 is MNHEY and CDR2 SVGAGI. V shed 4 bases and J shed 2 bases, with 8 bases lying between them. The CDR3 has 13 residues. The CDR3 loop is CASSWDTNTEAFF. In DNA form, the CDR3 reads TGTGCCAGCAGTTGGGACACAAACACTGAAGCTTTCTTT.

This chain uses TRBV30 with TRBJ1-5, with 7 bases lining up with TRBD1. This CDR3 region has 16 residues. After removal of 2 bases from V and 4 bases from J, the junction contained 11 bases not matched to a gene. Germline V gives CDR1 GTSNPN, CDR2 SVGIG (reference sequence). The CDR3 spells CAWSTRRQGANQPQHF. As DNA, the CDR3 is TGTGCCTGGAGTACCCGAAGACAGGGCGCGAATCAGCCCCAGCATTTT.

The V and J genes are TRBV7-7 and TRBJ2-2; possible D gene TRBD2, 6 bases. V was trimmed by 2 bases and J by 5 bases, leaving 12 bases between them. Germline CDR1 reads SSHAT; CDR2 reads FNYEAQ (reference sequence). This CDR3 spans 15 amino acids. CDR3 in amino acids: CASSLSQGGTGELFF. CDR3 DNA: TGTGCCAGCAGCTTAAGCCAGGGAGGTACCGGGGAGCTGTTTTTT. Filled out from reference TRBV7-7 and TRBJ2-2, the complete variable domain reads GAGVSQSPRYKVTKRGQDVTLRCDPISSHATLYWYQQALGQGPEFLTYFNYEAQPDKSGLPSDRFSAERPEGSISTLTIQRTEQRDSAMYRCASSLSQGGTGELFFGEGSRLTVL.

This clone occurred once. This rearrangement joins TRBV7-6 to TRBJ1-2; D not resolved. The CDR3 is 15 amino acids. V was clipped by 0 bases and J by 6 bases, with 14 bases between them. CDR1 SGHVS and CDR2 FNYEAQ come from the germline V gene. Here the CDR3 reads CASSLAYGQHDGYTF. Written as DNA, the CDR3 is TGTGCCAGCAGCTTAGCGTATGGGCAGCACGATGGCTACACCTTC.

This rearrangement joins TRBV28 to TRBJ1-4; TRBD1 agrees at 9 bases. V gave up 6 bases and J gave up 3 bases; unmatched junction bases: 2. This CDR3 is built from 14 residues. Per germline, CDR1 MDHEN and CDR2 SYDVKM. Written as DNA, the CDR3 is TGTGCCAGCAGGGGGACAGGGTCTAATGAAAAACTGTTTTTT. Translated: CASRGTGSNEKLFF.

The chain uses TRBV7-9 and TRBJ1-5, with D possibly being TRBD1 (6 bases). The germline V and J ends were trimmed by 5 bases and 7 bases, with 15 bases remaining between them. The CDR3 spans 14 residues. Germline-derived CDR1 and CDR2 are SEHNR and FQNEAQ (reference sequence). In nucleotides, the CDR3 is TGTGCCAGCAGCCGGGAACAGGGAGAGCAGCCCCAGCATTTT. Its translation: CASSREQGEQPQHF.

V is TRBV7-2 and J is TRBJ1-1, with D tentatively TRBD1 (5 bases). V lost 7 bases, J lost 5 bases, and 11 bases lay in between. CDR1 SGHTA and CDR2 FQGNSA come from the germline V gene. The CDR3 sequence is 12 residues long. For the CDR3, the DNA is TGTGCCAGCACGGGTGGGGGGACTGAAGCTTTCTTT. Translation gives CASTGGGTEAFF.

This rearrangement joins TRBV6-5 to TRBJ1-1; tentatively, D is TRBD1 (6 bases). The germline CDR1 and CDR2 sequences are MNHEY and SVGAGI. V lost 7 bases to trimming and J lost 1 base, with 10 bases between them. This CDR3 is 13 amino acids long. For the CDR3, the DNA is TGTGCCAGCAACCAACAGGGGAACACTGAAGCTTTCTTT. It translates to CASNQQGNTEAFF.

V gene TRBV3-1 (or the pseudogene TRBV3-2) combines with J gene TRBJ2-1, with a tentative D call TRBD2 (5 bases). Looked up from germline, CDR1 is LGHDT and CDR2 is YNNKEL (reference sequence). The ends were cut back, 0 bases at V and 15 bases at J, with 12 bases in the middle. The length of the CDR3 is 12 residues. CDR3 residues: CASSQERRGRFF. In DNA, the CDR3 is TGTGCCAGCAGCCAAGAAAGACGGGGTAGGTTCTTC.

The V and J genes are TRBV5-1 and TRBJ2-1; 7 bases are a match to TRBD2. CDR1 and CDR2 from the germline V gene are SGHRS and YFSETQ. CDR3 length: 14 residues. Trimming cost V 2 bases and J 6 bases; bases outside gene matches: 5. CDR3 bases: TGCGCCAGCAGCTTAGAGGGAGGGACCAATGAGCAGTTCTTC. Translated, it gives CASSLEGGTNEQFF.

The chain couples TRBV5-1 to TRBJ2-2; TRBD2 matches at 8 bases. Germline lookup yields CDR1 SGHRS and CDR2 YFSETQ. The CDR3 consists of 14 residues. The trim removed 5 bases at V and 3 bases at J, leaving 3 bases unmatched. CDR3 residues: CASRGAGDTGELFF. In DNA, the CDR3 is TGCGCCAGCAGAGGAGCGGGAGACACCGGGGAGCTGTTTTTT.

V usage is TRBV4-1 and J usage is TRBJ1-1; D is ambiguous. The CDR3 sequence is 15 residues long. Germline assignment: CDR1 MGHRA and CDR2 YSYEKL. The V end was cut by 3 bases, the J end by 3 bases, with 14 bases between. CDR3 nucleotide sequence: TGCGCCAGCAGCCATCTCGAGGGAGACTACACTGAAGCTTTCTTT. Encoded protein: CASSHLEGDYTEAFF.

The V gene is TRBV2, the J gene TRBJ1-1; 7 nucleotides agree with TRBD1. The J segment lost 0 bases and the V segment lost 7 bases, leaving 5 bases of the junction unmatched. The CDR3 is 14 amino acids. The germline V gene has CDR1 SNHLY and CDR2 FYNNEI. The CDR3, as DNA: TGTGCCAGCAAGGGGGCCCCAATGAACACTGAAGCTTTCTTT. This encodes CASKGAPMNTEAFF.

This chain joins TRBV25-1 and TRBJ1-1; TRBD1 agrees at 8 bases. CDR1 is MGHDK, CDR2 SYGVNS, per germline. The CDR3 extends over 13 amino acids. The junction had 5 bases not matched to a gene; V was cut back by 5 bases and J by 6 bases. Written as DNA, the CDR3 is TGTGCCAGCAGTAGGACAGGGCGCCCTGAAGCTTTCTTT. It translates to CASSRTGRPEAFF.

The chain recombines TRBV6-2 or TRBV6-3 with TRBJ2-5; 9 bases align to TRBD2. Germline V gives CDR1 MNHEY, CDR2 SVGEGT. With V trimmed by 6 bases and J by 3 bases, 11 bases remained unmatched. The CDR3 is 16 residues long. CDR3 sequence: CASSSGRGGREETQYF. Written as DNA, the CDR3 is TGTGCCAGCAGCTCAGGGCGGGGGGGACGTGAAGAGACCCAGTACTTC.

This clone showed up just once. The sample has other DNA sequences that encode this CDR3 too. The chain recombines TRBV9 with TRBJ1-6, with D possibly TRBD1 on 6 matching bases. In germline, CDR1 is SGDLS, CDR2 YYNGEE. The CDR3 covers 14 residues. Deletions cut 2 bases from V and 8 bases from J, with 11 bases between. Written as DNA, the CDR3 is TGTGCCAGCAGCGTTCGGACAGCGGATTCACCCCTCCACTTT. It encodes CASSVRTADSPLHF.

This clone was seen once. This sequence joins TRBV4-2 and TRBJ2-5; tentatively, D is TRBD2 (6 bases). The germline V gene has CDR1 LGHNA and CDR2 YNFKEQ. This CDR3 has 14 residues. V was cut by 3 bases and J by 4 bases, with 12 bases left in between. As DNA, the CDR3 is TGTGCCAGCAGCCAGCTTATCGGGGGAGAGACCCAGTACTTC. It encodes CASSQLIGGETQYF.

The V and J genes are TRBV9 and TRBJ1-6; D possibly corresponds to TRBD1 (5 bases). The CDR3 is 14 amino acids. Germline V gives CDR1 SGDLS, CDR2 YYNGEE. The CDR3 sequence: CPDNPYRLSSPLHF. CDR3 coding DNA: TGTCCCGACAACCCGTACAGGCTGTCCTCACCCCTCCACTTT.

This clone showed up just a few times. This sequence joins TRBV7-2 and TRBJ2-7, with 9 positions matching TRBD1. Trimming cost V 3 bases and J 0 bases; bases outside gene matches: 3. The germline V gene has CDR1 SGHTA and CDR2 FQGNSA. This CDR3 has 15 residues. CDR3 amino acids: CASSLGQGSSYEQYF. The CDR3, as DNA: TGTGCCAGCAGCTTGGGACAGGGTAGCTCCTACGAGCAGTACTTC.

This clone was picked up a small number of times. The V and J genes are TRBV19 and TRBJ1-6, with D possibly matching TRBD1 (6 bases). The CDR3 runs 15 residues. Germline assignment: CDR1 LNHDA and CDR2 SQIVND (reference sequence). The V end was cut by 3 bases, the J end by 10 bases, with 16 bases between. In DNA form, the CDR3 reads TGTGCCAGTAGTATGCGTCAGGGGTACAGGTCACCCCTCCACTTT. Protein: CASSMRQGYRSPLHF.

J is TRBJ1-3 and V is TRBV9; D unresolved. The germline gives CDR1 SGDLS, CDR2 YYNGEE. Trimming cost V 0 bases and J 3 bases, with 7 bases left between them. The CDR3 extends over 14 amino acids. The CDR3, as DNA: TGTGCCAGCAGCGTAGCACATGGTGGAAACACCATATATTTT. This encodes CASSVAHGGNTIYF.

The chain joins TRBV4-1 to TRBJ2-1; 10 bases line up with TRBD2. V lost 1 base and J lost 7; bases outside the gene matches: 10. In germline, CDR1 is MGHRA, CDR2 YSYEKL. The CDR3 is 17 amino acids. The CDR3 here is CASSQASGRGTRNEQFF. The CDR3 DNA sequence: TGCGCCAGCAGCCAAGCTAGCGGGAGAGGTACAAGGAATGAGCAGTTCTTC.

The chain has TRBV12-3 or TRBV12-4 and TRBJ2-3; D unclear. V shed 6 bases and J shed 6 bases, with 10 bases lying between them. The CDR3 spans 12 residues. CDR3 region: CASSPNLDTQYF. For the CDR3, the DNA is TGTGCCAGCAGCCCAAATTTGGATACGCAGTATTTT.

This clone was seen a handful of times. The chain couples TRBV5-6 to TRBJ1-5; 7 nucleotides align to TRBD1. The CDR3 length is 17 residues. The V segment lost 1 base and the J segment 5 bases; nucleotides outside the gene matches: 12. In germline, CDR1 is SGHDT, CDR2 YYEEEE. CDR3 region: CASSLFGGGMLDQPQHF. The CDR3 DNA sequence: TGTGCCAGCAGCTTGTTTGGAGGGGGCATGTTGGATCAGCCCCAGCATTTT.

The rearrangement links TRBV9 to TRBJ2-1, with 9 bases lining up with TRBD1. J gave up 3 bases and V 4 bases, and 5 bases lay outside the gene matches. The germline V gene has CDR1 SGDLS and CDR2 YYNGEE. The CDR3 has 15 residues. The CDR3 protein is CASSPTGGGYNEQFF. CDR3 nucleotides: TGTGCCAGCAGCCCTACAGGGGGCGGCTACAATGAGCAGTTCTTC.